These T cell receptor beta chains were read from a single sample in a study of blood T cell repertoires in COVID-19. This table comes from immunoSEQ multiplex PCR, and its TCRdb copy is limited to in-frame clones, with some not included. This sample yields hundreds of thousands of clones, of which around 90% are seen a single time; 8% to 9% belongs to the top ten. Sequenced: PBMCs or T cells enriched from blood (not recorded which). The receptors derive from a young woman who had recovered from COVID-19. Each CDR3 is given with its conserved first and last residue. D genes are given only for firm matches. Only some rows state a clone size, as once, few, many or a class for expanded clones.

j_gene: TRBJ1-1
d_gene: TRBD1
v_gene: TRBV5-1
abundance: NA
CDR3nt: TGCGCCAGCAGAACAGGGGGTGGTCCAGGCATTGAAGCTTTCTTT
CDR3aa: CASRTGGGPGIEAFF

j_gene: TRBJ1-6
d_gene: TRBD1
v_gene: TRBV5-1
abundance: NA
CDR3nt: TGCGCCAGCAGCTTGGCGGGGACAGGACCATCTACCTATAATTCACCCCTCCACTTT
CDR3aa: CASSLAGTGPSTYNSPLHF

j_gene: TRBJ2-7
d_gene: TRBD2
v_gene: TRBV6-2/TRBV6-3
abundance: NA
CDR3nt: TGTGCCAGCAGCCGACCCCGGACTAGCGGGGGGCCGGGGGAGCAGTACTTC
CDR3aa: CASSRPRTSGGPGEQYF

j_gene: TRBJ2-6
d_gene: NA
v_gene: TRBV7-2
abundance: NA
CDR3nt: TGTGCCAGCAGCTTTCTAGGGGCCGGGGCCAACGTCCTGACTTTC
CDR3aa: CASSFLGAGANVLTF

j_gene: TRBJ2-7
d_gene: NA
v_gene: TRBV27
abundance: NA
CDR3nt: TGTGCCAGCAGTTGGCACGGGGAGCAGTACTTC
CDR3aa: CASSWHGEQYF

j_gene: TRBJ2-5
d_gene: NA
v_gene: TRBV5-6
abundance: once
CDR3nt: TGTGCCAGCAGTCACCTAAGGGGGAGTGGTAAACGCCAAGAGACCCAGTACTTC
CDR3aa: CASSHLRGSGKRQETQYF

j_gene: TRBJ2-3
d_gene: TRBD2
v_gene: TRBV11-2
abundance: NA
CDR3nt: TGTGCCAGCAGCTCGGGACTAGCCGTAGATACGCAGTATTTT
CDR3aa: CASSSGLAVDTQYF

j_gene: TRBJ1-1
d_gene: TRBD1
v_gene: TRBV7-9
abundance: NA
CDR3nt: TGTGCCAGCAGCCTGCCAGGGGGGACCACTGAAGCTTTCTTT
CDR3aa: CASSLPGGTTEAFF

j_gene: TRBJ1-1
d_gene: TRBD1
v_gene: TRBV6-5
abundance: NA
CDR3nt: TGTGCCAGCAGGGCAACGACAGGGGGCTTAGCTTTCTTT
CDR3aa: CASRATTGGLAFF

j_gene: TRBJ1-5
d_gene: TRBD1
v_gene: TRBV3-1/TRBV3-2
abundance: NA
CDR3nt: TGTGCCAGCAGCCAAGGACAGGGGGCACAGCCCCAGCATTTT
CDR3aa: CASSQGQGAQPQHF

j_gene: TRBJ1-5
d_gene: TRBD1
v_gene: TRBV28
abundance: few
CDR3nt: TGTGCCAGCAGAAAGACAGGGGATCAGCCCCAGCATTTT
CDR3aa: CASRKTGDQPQHF

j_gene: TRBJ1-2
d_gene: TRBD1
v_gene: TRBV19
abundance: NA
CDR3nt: TGTGCCAGTAGTATGGGGACAGGGACGGACTATGGCTACACCTTC
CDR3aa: CASSMGTGTDYGYTF

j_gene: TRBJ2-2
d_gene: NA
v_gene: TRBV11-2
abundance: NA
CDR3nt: TGTGCCAGCTCCCGACAGGCCCCGAACACCGGGGAGCTGTTTTTT
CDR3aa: CASSRQAPNTGELFF

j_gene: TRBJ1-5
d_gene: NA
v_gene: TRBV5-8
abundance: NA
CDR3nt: TGTGCCAGCACCTGGGGTCAGGGCGGCCAGCCCCAGCATTTT
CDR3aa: CASTWGQGGQPQHF

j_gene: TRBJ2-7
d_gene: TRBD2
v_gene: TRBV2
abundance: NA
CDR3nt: TGTGCCACGGCTCCAGGGAGGGCTATGTACGAGCAGTACTTC
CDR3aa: CATAPGRAMYEQYF

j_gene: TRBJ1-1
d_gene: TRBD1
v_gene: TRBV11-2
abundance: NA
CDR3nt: TGTGCCAGCAGCTCCCATGGGACAGGGGGAATGGGGTGGAACACTGAAGCTTTCTTT
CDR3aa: CASSSHGTGGMGWNTEAFF

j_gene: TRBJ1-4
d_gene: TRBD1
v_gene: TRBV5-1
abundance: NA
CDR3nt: TGCGCCAGCAGCTTCGGGACAGGGAGGAATGAAAAACTGTTTTTT
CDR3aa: CASSFGTGRNEKLFF

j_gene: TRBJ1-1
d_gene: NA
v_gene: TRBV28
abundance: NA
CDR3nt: TGTGCCAGCAGTAAAGGGGGGGCAGAGACTGAAGCTTTCTTT
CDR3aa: CASSKGGAETEAFF

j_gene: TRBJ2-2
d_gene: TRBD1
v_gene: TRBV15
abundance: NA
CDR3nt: TGTGCCACCAGCAGAGAGAAGGGGGCGCAGACCGGGGAGCTGTTTTTT
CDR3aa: CATSREKGAQTGELFF

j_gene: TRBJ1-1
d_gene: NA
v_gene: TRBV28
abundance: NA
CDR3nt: TGTGCCAGCAGCCTAGGGGGGAACACTGAAGCTTTCTTT
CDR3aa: CASSLGGNTEAFF

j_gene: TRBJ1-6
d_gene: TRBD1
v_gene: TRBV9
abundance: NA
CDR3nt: TGTGCCAGCAGCGTCGAGAACAGGGGGAATTCACCCCTCCACTTT
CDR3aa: CASSVENRGNSPLHF

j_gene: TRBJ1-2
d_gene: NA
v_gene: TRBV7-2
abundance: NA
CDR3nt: TGTGCCAGCAGCTTAGGAACCAGGGAGGGTGGCTACACCTTC
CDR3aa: CASSLGTREGGYTF

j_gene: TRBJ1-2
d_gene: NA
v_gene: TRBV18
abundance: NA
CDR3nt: TGTGCCAGCTCACCCGGAGGGGCCGACTATGGCTACACCTTC
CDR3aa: CASSPGGADYGYTF

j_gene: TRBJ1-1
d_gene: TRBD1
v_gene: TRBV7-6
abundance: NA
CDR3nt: TGTGCCAGCAGCCCTAGACAGGGGCGAAACACTGAAGCTTTCTTT
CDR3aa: CASSPRQGRNTEAFF

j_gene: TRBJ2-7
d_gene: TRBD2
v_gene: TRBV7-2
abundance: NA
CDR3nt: TGTGCCAGCAGCTTAGGGGGGAGGGACGCCTTCGAGCAGTACTTC
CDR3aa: CASSLGGRDAFEQYF

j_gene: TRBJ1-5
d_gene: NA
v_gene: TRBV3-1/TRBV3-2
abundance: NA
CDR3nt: TGTGCCAGCAGCCAAGATAGCCGGGGAGGTCAGCCCCAGCATTTT
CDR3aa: CASSQDSRGGQPQHF

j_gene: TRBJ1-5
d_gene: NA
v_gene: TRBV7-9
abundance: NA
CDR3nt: TGTGCCAGCAGCTTATACGGGCCGGAGGACCCCCAGCATTTT
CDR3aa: CASSLYGPEDPQHF

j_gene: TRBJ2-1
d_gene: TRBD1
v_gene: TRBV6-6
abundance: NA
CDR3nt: TGTGCCAGCAGGCCGGGACAGGAGAACAATGAGCAGTTCTTC
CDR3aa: CASRPGQENNEQFF

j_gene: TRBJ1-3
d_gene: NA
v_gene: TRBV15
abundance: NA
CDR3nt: TGTGCCACCAGCAGAGATCTAGGCTCTGGAAACACCATATATTTT
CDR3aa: CATSRDLGSGNTIYF

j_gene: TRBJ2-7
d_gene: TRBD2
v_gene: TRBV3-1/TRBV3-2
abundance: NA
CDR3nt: TGTGCCAGCAGCCAAGCTAGCGGGAGCGCCTACGAGCAGTACTTC
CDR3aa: CASSQASGSAYEQYF